Listed here are 20 T cell receptor beta chains from one sample, sequenced in a study of cytomegalovirus exposure and HLA in healthy donors. Clones were sequenced by immunoSEQ multiplex PCR, and TCRdb holds only the in-frame ones, with some missing. The sample lists 50,000 to 65,000 clones, 90% to 97% occurring once. The sample taken for sequencing was PBMCs. These receptors were obtained from a woman under 30 in good health and CMV-seronegative.

V and J are TRBV6-6 and TRBJ2-1; 9 bases match TRBD1. This CDR3 region has 14 residues. With 2 bases clipped from V and 7 bases from J, the junction kept 3 bases outside the gene matches. Germline V gene data show CDR1 as MNHNY and CDR2 as SVGAGI (reference sequence). CDR3 bases: TGTGCCAGCAGTTACCCTGACAGGGGGAATGAGCAGTTCTTC. Encoded protein: CASSYPDRGNEQFF.

The rearrangement links TRBV19 to TRBJ2-1, with 8 bases matching TRBD2. This CDR3 contains 15 residues. Germline CDR1 LNHDA, CDR2 SQIVND (reference sequence). V lost 5 bases, J lost 3 bases, and 6 bases stayed unmatched. The DNA of the CDR3 is TGTGCCAGTAGTCCCGGGGCGGGGGGCTACAATGAGCAGTTCTTC. Amino acids: CASSPGAGGYNEQFF.

This clone was recorded once. The V and J genes are TRBV19 and TRBJ2-2, with 8 bases fitting TRBD2. The J segment lost 4 bases and the V segment lost 5 bases, leaving 9 bases of the junction unmatched. The germline V gene encodes CDR1 LNHDA and CDR2 SQIVND (reference sequence). This CDR3 region has 16 residues. The CDR3 region is CASSGRGRWGTGELFF. The CDR3 DNA sequence: TGTGCCAGTAGTGGGCGCGGGAGGTGGGGCACCGGGGAGCTGTTTTTT.

The chain carries TRBV30 and TRBJ2-3, with a possible D match to TRBD2 (5 bases). The germline V gene encodes CDR1 GTSNPN and CDR2 SVGIG (reference sequence). CDR3 length: 15 residues. V was clipped by 0 bases and J by 5 bases, with 15 bases between them. The CDR3 DNA reads as TGTGCCTGGAGTGTCCGGGTCCCCCGGGAAGATACGCAGTATTTT. Its translation: CAWSVRVPREDTQYF. The variable domain in full, completed from reference TRBV30 and TRBJ2-3, reads SQTIHQWPATLVQPVGSPLSLECTVEGTSNPNLYWYRQAAGRGLQLLFYSVGIGQISSEVPQNLSASRPQDRQFILSSKKLLLSDSGFYLCAWSVRVPREDTQYFGPGTRLTVL.

The V call is TRBV5-4, the J call TRBJ2-1, with D maybe TRBD1 (6 bases). Germline CDR1 SGHNT, CDR2 YYREEE (reference sequence). The CDR3 runs to 13 residues. Trimming took off 5 bases at V and 6 bases at J, with 12 bases between the two ends. The CDR3 here is CASSFRQVNEQFF. The CDR3 DNA sequence: TGTGCCAGCAGTTTCCGACAGGTCAATGAGCAGTTCTTC.

This chain uses TRBV28 with TRBJ1-3; D not resolved. With 5 bases removed from V and 0 bases from J, the gap between germline ends came to 8 bases. This CDR3 region has 14 residues. Per the germline V gene, CDR1 is MDHEN and CDR2 is SYDVKM. The CDR3 DNA follows: TGTGCCAGCAGTGTCCGGTCCTCTGGAAACACCATATATTTT. It encodes CASSVRSSGNTIYF.

The chain recombines TRBV5-6 with TRBJ1-2, with a weak D call TRBD1 (5 bases). Deletions cut 4 bases from V and 3 bases from J, with 19 bases between. The CDR3 is made up of 16 amino acids. The germline gives CDR1 SGHDT, CDR2 YYEEEE. The CDR3 DNA follows: TGTGCCAGCAGCCGGACACGTGGCCCCCCTGACTATGGCTACACCTTC. Residues: CASSRTRGPPDYGYTF. Variable domain in full (rest from reference TRBV5-6 and TRBJ1-2): DAGVTQSPTHLIKTRGQQVTLRCSPKSGHDTVSWYQQALGQGPQFIFQYYEEEERQRGNFPDRFSGHQFPNYSSELNVNALLLGDSALYLCASSRTRGPPDYGYTFGSGTRLTVV.

The rearrangement uses TRBV30 and TRBJ2-7; 7 nucleotides agree with TRBD2. CDR1 and CDR2 (germline): GTSNPN, SVGIG (reference sequence). Trimming cost V 2 bases and J 5 bases; bases outside gene matches: 6. This CDR3 is built from 13 residues. This CDR3 reads CAWSRRESHEQYF. CDR3 nucleotide sequence: TGTGCCTGGAGTCGGCGGGAGTCCCACGAGCAGTACTTC. Complete variable domain (other parts from reference TRBV30 and TRBJ2-7): SQTIHQWPATLVQPVGSPLSLECTVEGTSNPNLYWYRQAAGRGLQLLFYSVGIGQISSEVPQNLSASRPQDRQFILSSKKLLLSDSGFYLCAWSRRESHEQYFGPGTRLTVT.

J is TRBJ2-5 and V is TRBV20-1, with TRBD1 as a possible D gene (7 bases). CDR3 length: 11 amino acids. Germline loops: CDR1 DFQATT, CDR2 SNEGSKA (reference sequence). CDR3 nucleotide sequence: TGCAGCGGGACAGCGGAGGGGACCCAGTACTTC. Translated, it gives CSGTAEGTQYF.

The chain uses TRBV5-8 and TRBJ1-2; 10 nucleotides match TRBD1. Per the germline V gene, CDR1 is SGHTS and CDR2 is YDEGEE. The CDR3 length is 13 residues. V lost 4 bases and J lost 7; bases outside the gene matches: 4. In DNA, the CDR3 is TGTGCCAGCAGCACGACAGGGGGCGTTGGCTACACCTTC. This translates into CASSTTGGVGYTF.

The chain links TRBV7-3 to TRBJ2-1; 7 nucleotides match TRBD2. Trimming removed 0 bases from V and 4 bases from J; junction bases left unmatched: 9. The CDR3 is 17 amino acids. Germline V gene data show CDR1 as SGHTA and CDR2 as FQGTGA. DNA for the CDR3: TGTGCCAGCAGCTTAACAGCGAGCGGGGAAAATTACAATGAGCAGTTCTTC. It yields the protein CASSLTASGENYNEQFF.

The chain recombines TRBV5-5 with TRBJ2-5; D not resolved. Germline CDR1 is SGHKS and CDR2 is YYEKEE (reference sequence). V was clipped by 1 base and J by 5 bases, with 12 bases between them. CDR3 length: 14 residues. CDR3 loop: CASSLTVLGETQYF. The CDR3 DNA follows: TGTGCCAGCAGCTTGACAGTGCTTGGGGAGACCCAGTACTTC.

The CDR3 DNA follows: TGTGCCAGTAGCAATGGGCGGGGGGCCCAAGAGACCCAGTACTTC. Residues: CASSNGRGAQETQYF. The chain recombines TRBV19 with TRBJ2-5; 8 bases align to TRBD2. The CDR3 has 15 residues. Germline V lookup: CDR1 LNHDA, CDR2 SQIVND (reference sequence). V lost 6 bases and J lost 1; bases outside the gene matches: 7.

This chain connects TRBV18 to TRBJ2-1; 8 nucleotides align to TRBD2. The germline V gene has CDR1 KGHSH and CDR2 LQKENI. CDR3 size: 16 residues. Germline trimming cut 6 bases from V and 2 bases from J; bases unmatched to any gene: 9. The CDR3 nucleotides are TGTGCCAGCTCCCCCCCCGGCGGGGGGACCTACAATGAGCAGTTCTTC. Translation: CASSPPGGGTYNEQFF.

V usage is TRBV7-3 and J usage is TRBJ2-5; D perhaps matches TRBD1 (5 bases). CDR3 size: 16 residues. Trimming removed 1 base from V and 2 bases from J, with 14 bases in between. Per the germline V gene, CDR1 is SGHTA and CDR2 is FQGTGA. Written as DNA, the CDR3 is TGTGCCAGCAGCTTAATGGGGCGGAGCGAGCAAGAGACCCAGTACTTC. Encoded protein: CASSLMGRSEQETQYF.

V gene TRBV7-9 combines with J gene TRBJ2-7, with 8 positions matching TRBD2. From germline, CDR1 is SEHNR and CDR2 FQNEAQ (reference sequence). Trimming at V came to 1 base and at J to 6 bases, leaving 14 bases not matched to a gene. This CDR3 comprises 17 residues. CDR3: CASSLDSLMAGGFEQYF. CDR3 nucleotides: TGTGCCAGCAGCTTAGACTCCCTTATGGCGGGAGGATTCGAGCAGTACTTC.

The chain carries TRBV7-9 and TRBJ1-5; TRBD1 matches at 7 bases. Germline values: CDR1 SEHNR, CDR2 FQNEAQ (reference sequence). V lost 0 bases to trimming and J lost 7 bases; unmatched junction nucleotides: 3. This CDR3 spans 14 amino acids. CDR3 amino acids: CASSLAGGGQPQHF. DNA for the CDR3: TGTGCCAGCAGCTTAGCAGGGGGCGGGCAGCCCCAGCATTTT. The whole variable domain, filled in from reference TRBV7-9 and TRBJ1-5, reads DTGVSQNPRHKITKRGQNVTFRCDPISEHNRLYWYRQTLGQGPEFLTYFQNEAQLEKSRLLSDRFSAERPKGSFSTLEIQRTEQGDSAMYLCASSLAGGGQPQHFGDGTRLSIL.

The rearrangement links TRBV6-1 to TRBJ2-7, with 7 bases that match TRBD2. The CDR3 has 16 amino acids. V lost 1 base to trimming and J lost 3 bases; unmatched junction nucleotides: 9. The germline V gene encodes CDR1 MNHNS and CDR2 SASEGT. As DNA, the CDR3 is TGTGCCAGCAGTGAAGACGGGGGAGGGCCCCTCTACGAGCAGTACTTC. Residues: CASSEDGGGPLYEQYF.

The rearrangement uses TRBV7-2 and TRBJ2-1; 9 bases agree with TRBD2. Trimming took 0 bases from V and 4 from J; bases not matched to a gene: 7. The CDR3 has 17 amino acids. Germline loops: CDR1 SGHTA, CDR2 FQGNSA. CDR3 nucleotides: TGTGCCAGCAGCTTAGCACCCGGGACTAGCTTGTACAATGAGCAGTTCTTC. Protein product: CASSLAPGTSLYNEQFF.

This clone showed up just a few times. V is TRBV4-3 and J is TRBJ2-7; 10 bases align to TRBD2. Germline CDR1 and CDR2: LGHNA and YSLEER. CDR3 length: 16 amino acids. V shed 0 bases, J shed 4 bases, and the junction held 6 bases outside the gene matches. CDR3 residues: CASSQDLGSGGYEQYF. CDR3 DNA sequence: TGCGCCAGCAGCCAAGATCTGGGTAGCGGGGGGTACGAGCAGTACTTC.